This T cell receptor (beta chain) was recovered during a study of tumor-infiltrating lymphocytes in primary liver carcinoma. Extraction also yielded germline DNA, while blood RNA was obtained from unsorted whole blood. With a constant-region primer, TCR beta cDNA was made from approximately 520 ng of total RNA. Nested multiplex PCR, run for three rounds with slightly modified ARM-PCR, yielded TCR beta libraries. TRBV1-TRBV30 forward primers paired with a C-beta reverse primer were used in the first two PCR rounds, which ran approximately 10 cycles each. TCRdb used MiXCR to reprocess the multiplex PCR reads, holding one entry per CDR3 protein. The data show some 180,000 distinct CDR3 sequences, 50% to 75% seen once. This clonotype was observed at least ten times. This CDR3 is 17 amino acids long. J lost 4 bases, V lost 6 bases, and 10 bases had no gene match. CDR1 SGHAT and CDR2 FQNNGV come from the germline V gene.

The sequence derives from a man between 40 and 49 years old with primary liver carcinoma and hepatitis B virus infection. The chain is built from TRBV11-2 and TRBJ2-1; 12 bases line up with TRBD2. Sample: peripheral blood. DNA of the CDR3: TGTGCCAGCAGTTTACTAGCGGGAGGATTACTTTACAATGAGCAGTTCTTC. Protein product: CASSLLAGGLLYNEQFF. The full variable domain, rest sourced from reference TRBV11-2 and TRBJ2-1, is EAGVAQSPRYKIIEKRQSVAFWCNPISGHATLYWYQQILGQGPKLLIQFQNNGVVDDSQLPKDRFSAERLKGVDSTLKIQPAKLEDSAVYLCASSLLAGGLLYNEQFFGPGTRLTVL.